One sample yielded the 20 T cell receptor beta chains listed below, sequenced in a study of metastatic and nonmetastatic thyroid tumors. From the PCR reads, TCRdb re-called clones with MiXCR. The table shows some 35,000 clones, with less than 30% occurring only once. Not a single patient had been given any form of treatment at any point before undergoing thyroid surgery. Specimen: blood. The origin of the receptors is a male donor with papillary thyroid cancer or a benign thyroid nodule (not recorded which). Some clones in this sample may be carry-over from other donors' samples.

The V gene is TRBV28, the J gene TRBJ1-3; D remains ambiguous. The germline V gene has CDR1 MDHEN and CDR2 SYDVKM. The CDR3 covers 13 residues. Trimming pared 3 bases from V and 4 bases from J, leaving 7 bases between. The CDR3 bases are TGTGCCAGCAGTTTCTCTTGGGGAAACACCATATATTTT. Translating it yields CASSFSWGNTIYF.

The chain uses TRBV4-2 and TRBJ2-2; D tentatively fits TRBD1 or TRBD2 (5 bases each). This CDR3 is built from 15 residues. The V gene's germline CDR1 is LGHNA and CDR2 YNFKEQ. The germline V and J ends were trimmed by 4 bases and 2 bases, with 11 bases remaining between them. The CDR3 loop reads CASSPGTVNTGELFF. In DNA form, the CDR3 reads TGTGCCAGCAGCCCTGGGACGGTAAACACCGGGGAGCTGTTTTTT.

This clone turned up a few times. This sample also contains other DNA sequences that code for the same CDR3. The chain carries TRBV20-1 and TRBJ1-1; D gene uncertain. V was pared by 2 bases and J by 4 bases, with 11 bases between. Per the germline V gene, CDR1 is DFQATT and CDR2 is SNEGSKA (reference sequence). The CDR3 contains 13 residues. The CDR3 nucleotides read TGCAGTGCTAGATTGGTAGCGGGCACTGAAGCTTTCTTT. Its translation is CSARLVAGTEAFF.

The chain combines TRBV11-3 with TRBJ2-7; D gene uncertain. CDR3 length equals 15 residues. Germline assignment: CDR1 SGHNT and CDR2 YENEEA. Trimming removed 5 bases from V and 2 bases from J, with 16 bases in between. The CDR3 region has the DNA TGTGCCAGCAGCGCGAGAGCCGGGCCCACCTACGAGCAGTACTTC. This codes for CASSARAGPTYEQYF.

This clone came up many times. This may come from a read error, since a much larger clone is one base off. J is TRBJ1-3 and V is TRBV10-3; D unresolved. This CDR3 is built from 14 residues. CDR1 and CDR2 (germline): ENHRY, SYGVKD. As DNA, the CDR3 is TGTGCCACCAGTGATGGTCAGACTGGAAACACCATATATTTT. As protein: CATSDGQTGNTIYF.

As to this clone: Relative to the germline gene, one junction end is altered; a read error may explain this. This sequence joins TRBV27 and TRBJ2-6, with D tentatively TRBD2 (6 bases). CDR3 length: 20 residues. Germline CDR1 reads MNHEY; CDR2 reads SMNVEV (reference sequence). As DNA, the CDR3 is TGTGCCAGCAGTTTATATGGGGTGGGTGCGCGGGGCTCTGGGACCAACGTCCTGACTTTC. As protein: CASSLYGVGARGSGTNVLTF.

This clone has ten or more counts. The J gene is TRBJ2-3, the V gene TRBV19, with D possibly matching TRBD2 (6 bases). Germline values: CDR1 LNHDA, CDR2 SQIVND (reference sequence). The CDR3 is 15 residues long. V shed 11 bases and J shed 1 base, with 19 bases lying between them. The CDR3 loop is CAGLWDSLGTDTQYF. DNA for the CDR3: TGTGCCGGACTGTGGGACTCCCTCGGCACAGATACGCAGTATTTT. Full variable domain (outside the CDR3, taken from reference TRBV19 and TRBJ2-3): DGGITQSPKYLFRKEGQNVTLSCEQNLNHDAMYWYRQDPGQGLRLIYYSQIVNDFQKGDIAEGYSVSREKKESFPLTVTSAQKNPTAFYLCAGLWDSLGTDTQYFGPGTRLTVL.

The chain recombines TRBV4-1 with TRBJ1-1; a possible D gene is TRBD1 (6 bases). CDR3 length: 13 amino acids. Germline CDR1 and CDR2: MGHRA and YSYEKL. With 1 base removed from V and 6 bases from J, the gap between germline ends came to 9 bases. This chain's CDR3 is CASSQGGGPEAFF. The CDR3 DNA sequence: TGCGCCAGCAGCCAAGGGGGGGGCCCTGAAGCTTTCTTT.

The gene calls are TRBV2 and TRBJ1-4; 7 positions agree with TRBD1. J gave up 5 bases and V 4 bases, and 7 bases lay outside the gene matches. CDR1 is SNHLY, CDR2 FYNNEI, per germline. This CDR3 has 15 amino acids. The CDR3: CASSVLTGKNEKLFF. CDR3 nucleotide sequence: TGTGCCAGCAGTGTTTTGACAGGGAAAAATGAAAAACTGTTTTTT.

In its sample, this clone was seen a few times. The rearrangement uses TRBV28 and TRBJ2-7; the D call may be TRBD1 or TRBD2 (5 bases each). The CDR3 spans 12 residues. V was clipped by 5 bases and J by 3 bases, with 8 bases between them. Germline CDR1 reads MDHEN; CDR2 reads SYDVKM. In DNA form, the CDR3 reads TGTGCCAGCAGTCCAGGGAGCTACGAGCAGTACTTC. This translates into CASSPGSYEQYF. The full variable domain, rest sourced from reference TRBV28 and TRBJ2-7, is DVKVTQSSRYLVKRTGEKVFLECVQDMDHENMFWYRQDPGLGLRLIYFSYDVKMKEKGDIPEGYSVSREKKERFSLILESASTNQTSMYLCASSPGSYEQYFGPGTRLTVT.

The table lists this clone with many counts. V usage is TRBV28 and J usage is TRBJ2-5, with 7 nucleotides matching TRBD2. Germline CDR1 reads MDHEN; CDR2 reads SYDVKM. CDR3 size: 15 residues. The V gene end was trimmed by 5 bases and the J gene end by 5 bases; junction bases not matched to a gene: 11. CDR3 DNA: TGTGCCAGCAGTCTGCGCGGCGGGAGTAGCGAGACCCAGTACTTC. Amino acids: CASSLRGGSSETQYF.

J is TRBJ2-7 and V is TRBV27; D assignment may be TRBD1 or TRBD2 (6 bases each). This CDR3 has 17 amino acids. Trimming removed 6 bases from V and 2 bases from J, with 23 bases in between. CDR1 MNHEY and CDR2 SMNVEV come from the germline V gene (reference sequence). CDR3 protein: CASSFTSTGRRPYEQYF. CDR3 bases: TGTGCCAGCAGCTTCACCTCAACAGGGAGGAGACCCTACGAGCAGTACTTC.

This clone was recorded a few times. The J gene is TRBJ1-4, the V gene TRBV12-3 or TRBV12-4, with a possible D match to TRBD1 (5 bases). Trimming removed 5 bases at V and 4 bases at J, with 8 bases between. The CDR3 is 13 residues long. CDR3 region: CASSRGGNEKLFF. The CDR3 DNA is TGTGCCAGCAGTCGGGGGGGTAATGAAAAACTGTTTTTT.

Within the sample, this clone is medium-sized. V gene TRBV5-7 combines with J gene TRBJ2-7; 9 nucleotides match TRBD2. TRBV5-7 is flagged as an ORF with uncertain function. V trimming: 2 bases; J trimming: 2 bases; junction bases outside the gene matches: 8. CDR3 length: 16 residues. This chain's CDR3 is CASSFLIAGVPYEQYF. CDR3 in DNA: TGTGCCAGCAGCTTTCTTATAGCGGGAGTTCCCTACGAGCAGTACTTC.

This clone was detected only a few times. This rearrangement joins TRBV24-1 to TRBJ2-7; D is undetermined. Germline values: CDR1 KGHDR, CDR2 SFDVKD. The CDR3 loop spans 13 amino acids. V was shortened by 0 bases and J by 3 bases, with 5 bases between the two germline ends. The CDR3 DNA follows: TGTGCCACCAGTGATTTGCACAGCTACGAGCAGTACTTC. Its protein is CATSDLHSYEQYF.

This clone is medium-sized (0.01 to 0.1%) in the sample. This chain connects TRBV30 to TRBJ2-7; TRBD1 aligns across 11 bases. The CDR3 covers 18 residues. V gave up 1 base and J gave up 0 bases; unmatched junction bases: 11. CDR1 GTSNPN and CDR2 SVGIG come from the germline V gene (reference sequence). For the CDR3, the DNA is TGTGCCTGGAGTGGACAACCCCGGGGGACAGGGGGCTCCTACGAGCAGTACTTC. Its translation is CAWSGQPRGTGGSYEQYF.

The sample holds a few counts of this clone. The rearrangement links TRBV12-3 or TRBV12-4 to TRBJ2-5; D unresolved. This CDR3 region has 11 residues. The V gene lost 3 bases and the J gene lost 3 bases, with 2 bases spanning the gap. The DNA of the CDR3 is TGTGCCAGCAGTTTTGAAGAGACCCAGTACTTC. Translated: CASSFEETQYF.

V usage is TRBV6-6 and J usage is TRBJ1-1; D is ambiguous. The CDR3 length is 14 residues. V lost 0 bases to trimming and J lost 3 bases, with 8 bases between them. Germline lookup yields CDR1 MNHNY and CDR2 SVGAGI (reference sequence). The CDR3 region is CASSYSGIDTEAFF. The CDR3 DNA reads TGTGCCAGCAGTTACTCGGGTATAGACACTGAAGCTTTCTTT.

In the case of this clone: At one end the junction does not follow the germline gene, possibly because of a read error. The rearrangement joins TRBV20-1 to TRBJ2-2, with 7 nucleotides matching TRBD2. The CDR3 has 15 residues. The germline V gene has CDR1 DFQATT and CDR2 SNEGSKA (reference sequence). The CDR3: CGARAPGLRAGELFF. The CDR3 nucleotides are TGCGGTGCTAGAGCGCCGGGACTACGCGCCGGGGAGCTGTTTTTT.

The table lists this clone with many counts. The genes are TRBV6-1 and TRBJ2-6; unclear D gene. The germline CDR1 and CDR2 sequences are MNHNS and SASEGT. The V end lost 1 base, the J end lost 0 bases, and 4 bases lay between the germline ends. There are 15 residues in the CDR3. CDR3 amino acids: CASSEVSSGANVLTF. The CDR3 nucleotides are TGTGCCAGCAGTGAAGTATCCTCTGGGGCCAACGTCCTGACTTTC.